This TCR beta chain was identified during a study of CD8 T cells in Susac syndrome. Study in general: Sequenced Susac syndrome patients included 5 or 6 with clinically active disease and about eight in remission.

This CDR3 has 14 amino acids. The germline V gene has CDR1 KGHSH and CDR2 LQKENI. Trimming removed 5 bases at V and 2 bases at J, with 10 bases between. In contrast to the negatively isolated CD8+ and CD4+ T cells, TEMRA cells were FACS-enriched. Findings of the study overall: In Susac patients, clonal expansion was not detected in CD4+ cells.

Random hexamers were used to reverse transcribe an amount of about 0.45 to 1 ug RNA. An immunoSEQ multiplex PCR generated amplified TCR beta CDR3 products spanning 54 Vbeta and 13 Jbeta. TCRdb processed the immunoSEQ multiplex PCR reads anew with MiXCR; each CDR3 protein has one entry. The sample shows approximately 180,000 distinct CDR3 sequences, 91% of them seen only once. For this clonotype: The antigen is not known.

The sample was CD4+ T cells from PBMCs. This TCR derives from a human donor with Susac syndrome. The chain has TRBV18 and TRBJ2-1; D not certain. The CDR3 DNA reads as TGTGCCAGCTCATCCGACCCTGCCTACAATGAGCAGTTCTTC. This translates into CASSSDPAYNEQFF.